This TCR beta chain appears in the sequencing data of a study of OX40 agonist ivuxolimab in advanced cancers. Study-level background: Ivuxolimab was a fully human IgG2 agonistic monoclonal antibody targeting the costimulatory receptor OX40 (CD134). Prior anti-PD-1, anti-PD-L1 or anti-CTLA-4 therapy was permitted, and approximately 41% of dose-escalation patients had received checkpoint inhibitors. Intravenous ivuxolimab was administered to patients every 2 weeks at six dose levels: 0.01, 0.1, 0.3, 1.5, 3 and 10 mg/kg. Peripheral TCRbeta sequencing was intended to test whether TCR sequence diversity was altered and clonal T-cell expansion was caused by ivuxolimab. Partial responses were achieved by three dose-escalation patients, of whom one had hepatocellular carcinoma and two had cutaneous melanoma. In the dose-escalation cohort, 70% to 85% of patients were male, and the mean age was 60 years with a range of roughly 20 to 79. The paper reports the monotherapy dose-escalation portion (N of about 47 patients) of the phase I ivuxolimab trial. Of the approximately 50 dose-escalation patients, hepatocellular carcinoma was present in about 20, melanoma in around 15, renal cell carcinoma in 9 and head and neck cancer in 9.

Genomic DNA was isolated from the sorted cells so that the TCRbeta CDR3 region could be sequenced. TCRbeta CDR3 regions were sequenced using the immunoSEQ Assay. This is the immuneACCESS table as TCRdb keeps it, with only in-frame sequences that have V and J called. A part of the clones is gone; compared with another copy, unresolved V genes explain less than half, and the rest is unexplained. This sample lists about 53,000 clones; 80% to 90% were detected once. The ten biggest clones cover about a tenth of the sample. Including cysteine and phenylalanine, the CDR3 has 13 amino acids. Just the 39-base CDR3 DNA is kept, in frame starting at base 1. CDR1 and CDR2, looked up from the germline V gene, are SQVTM and ANQGSEA. The junction carries 12 bases between V and J, which are trimmed by 4 bases and 5 bases respectively. The trial excluded patients who had a history of autoimmune disease or were on systemic immunosuppression. Peripheral blood for TCR sequencing was collected from all dose cohorts at baseline, on cycle 4 day 1, and on cycle 7 day 1. Samples came from an open-label, multicenter, first-in-human phase I dose-escalation trial of ivuxolimab. The trial enrolled adults with locally advanced or metastatic head and neck squamous cell, hepatocellular, melanoma or renal cell carcinoma. Before TCR sequencing, CD4+ T cells and CD8+ T cells were sorted from peripheral blood as separate populations.

Results and caveats for the whole study, not just this receptor: The antigen specificity of the peripheral T cells that underwent clonal expansion was not determined. Clonal expansion of both CD4+ and CD8+ blood T cells was observed from baseline to week 6 at doses 0.1 to 3.0 mg/kg. After ivuxolimab, expanded clones were on average more numerous among CD8+ T cells than among CD4+ T cells. Low levels of normalized T-cell clonal expansion were also seen in some patients who did not respond. Partial responders in the 0.1-3.0 mg/kg groups had among the lowest normalized peripheral clonal expansion, especially among CD8+ T cells.

As to this clone: Its antigen is still unknown. The input lacks base qualities; no much larger clone sits a single base away.

The specimen comprised CD4+ or CD8+ T cells sorted from blood, sampled in a trial of the OX40 agonist ivuxolimab. The clonotype comes from an adult with an advanced solid tumor such as melanoma, head and neck, liver or kidney cancer. The chain joins TRBV29-1 to TRBJ2-1; the D gene may be TRBD1 or TRBD2, since each aligns over 5 bases. Here is the DNA: TGCAGCGTTGGAACATCGGGGCACAATGAGCAGTTCTTC. Translated, this gives CSVGTSGHNEQFF.